The present T cell receptor (beta chain) was sequenced within a study of early T cells in non-severe SARS-CoV-2 infection. TCRdb independently ran MiXCR on the 5' RACE reads; one entry per CDR3 protein. The table has 45,000 or so distinct CDR3 sequences, approximately 11% seen once; the top ten hold approximately 8.7%. Germline V lookup: CDR1 KGHSH, CDR2 LQKENI. The CDR3 spans 17 residues. With 2 bases removed from V and 3 bases from J, the gap between germline ends came to 17 bases. The specimen sequenced was whole blood. This sequence originates from an adult who was a healthcare worker with PCR-confirmed SARS-CoV-2 infection or an uninfected control (not recorded which). The J gene is TRBJ2-1, the V gene TRBV18; maybe TRBD1 (6 bases). CDR3 sequence (DNA): TGTGCCAGCTCACCAGTCGGGACAACCTTGGGCTACAATGAGCAGTTCTTC. It specifies CASSPVGTTLGYNEQFF.